These 12 T cell receptor beta chains originate from one sample sequenced in a study of blood T cell repertoires in COVID-19. Method: immunoSEQ multiplex PCR; TCRdb's copy keeps in-frame clones and lacks some. Here the sample spans about 120,000 clones, around 90% being singletons. The sample taken for sequencing was peripheral blood. The origin of the receptors is a woman aged 60-75 years with COVID-19, enrolled during active disease.

The chain uses TRBV7-3 and TRBJ1-2; a weak D match, TRBD1 (5 bases). V dropped 1 base and J dropped 6 bases, with 12 bases sitting between them. Germline lookup yields CDR1 SGHTA and CDR2 FQGTGA. CDR3 length: 14 residues. In DNA, the CDR3 is TGTGCCAGCAGCTTAAATCCCAGGGCTGATGGCTACACCTTC. Its translation: CASSLNPRADGYTF.

This chain connects TRBV20-1 to TRBJ2-2; no clear D gene. The germline CDR1 and CDR2 sequences are DFQATT and SNEGSKA (reference sequence). This CDR3 spans 14 amino acids. V lost 3 bases and J 6 bases, leaving 14 bases between the germline ends. CDR3 region: CSASQSVTPGELFF. The CDR3 region has the DNA TGCAGTGCTAGTCAGTCAGTAACCCCCGGGGAGCTGTTTTTT.

This sequence joins TRBV29-1 and TRBJ2-5; D is unclear. This CDR3 is 11 amino acids long. V gave up 6 bases and J gave up 5 bases, with 10 bases separating them. Germline values: CDR1 SQVTM, CDR2 ANQGSEA. The CDR3 is CSVAKRETQYF. The CDR3 DNA reads as TGCAGCGTAGCGAAAAGGGAGACCCAGTACTTC.

This chain links TRBV4-1 with TRBJ1-1; 9 bases map to TRBD1. The CDR3 has 16 amino acids. Germline V CDR1 and CDR2: MGHRA, YSYEKL. Unmatched junction bases numbered 12, after V lost 1 base and J lost 9 bases. The CDR3 sequence: CASSQVQGARWNKAFF. CDR3 sequence (DNA): TGCGCCAGCAGCCAAGTACAGGGGGCGCGGTGGAATAAAGCTTTCTTT.

The CDR3 bases are TGTGCCAGCAGTTACGTTTCGGCAGGGTTTCAGCCCCAGCATTTT. Its translation is CASSYVSAGFQPQHF. The rearrangement links TRBV6-6 to TRBJ1-5, with a possible D match to TRBD1 (5 bases). Germline CDR1 and CDR2: MNHNY and SVGAGI (reference sequence). CDR3 length: 15 amino acids. V was cut by 2 bases and J by 6 bases, with 14 bases left in between.

The rearrangement links TRBV7-2 to TRBJ1-2, with D unresolved. The CDR3 spans 12 residues. Germline V gene lookup returns CDR1 SGHTA and CDR2 FQGNSA. Deletions cut 3 bases from V and 8 bases from J, with 10 bases between. This CDR3 reads CASSLGARGYTF. In DNA, the CDR3 is TGTGCCAGCAGCTTGGGTGCGCGGGGCTACACCTTC. Together with reference TRBV7-2 and TRBJ1-2, the CDR3 gives the full variable domain: GAGVSQSPSNKVTEKGKDVELRCDPISGHTALYWYRQSLGQGLEFLIYFQGNSAPDKSGLPSDRFSAERTGGSVSTLTIQRTQQEDSAVYLCASSLGARGYTFGSGTRLTVV.

The rearrangement joins TRBV4-1 to TRBJ1-1; D possibly corresponds to TRBD1 (5 bases). The CDR3 is 16 residues long. CDR1 and CDR2 (germline): MGHRA, YSYEKL. V dropped 6 bases and J dropped 1 base, with 18 bases sitting between them. The CDR3 sequence is CASSLGWGARNTEAFF. The CDR3 DNA sequence: TGCGCCAGCAGTCTCGGTTGGGGCGCAAGGAACACTGAAGCTTTCTTT.

A note on this clone: The junction shows a germline mismatch at one end, possibly a read error. The genes are TRBV2 and TRBJ2-7; TRBD2 matches at 7 bases. Germline CDR1 and CDR2: SNHLY and FYNNEI. This CDR3 spans 12 amino acids. The CDR3 region is CSEGLYEDEQYF. CDR3 nucleotides: TGCTCTGAGGGACTATATGAAGACGAGCAGTACTTC.

This clone has more than one count but fewer than ten. The V call is TRBV29-1, the J call TRBJ2-5; 9 bases agree with TRBD1. Trimming cost V 3 bases and J 2 bases; bases outside gene matches: 4. CDR3 size: 14 residues. The germline gives CDR1 SQVTM, CDR2 ANQGSEA. The CDR3 DNA reads TGCAGCGTTGACCCGGGACAGGGACAAGAGACCCAGTACTTC. It is translated as CSVDPGQGQETQYF. Supplemented by reference TRBV29-1 and TRBJ2-5, the full variable domain reads SAVISQKPSRDICQRGTSLTIQCQVDSQVTMMFWYRQQPGQSLTLIATANQGSEATYESGFVIDKFPISRPNLTFSTLTVSNMSPEDSSIYLCSVDPGQGQETQYFGPGTRLLVL.

This chain joins TRBV19 and TRBJ1-2; 9 nucleotides match TRBD1. Germline values: CDR1 LNHDA, CDR2 SQIVND (reference sequence). The length of the CDR3 is 18 residues. V trimming: 3 bases; J trimming: 4 bases; junction bases outside the gene matches: 15. The CDR3 bases are TGTGCCAGTAGTATCTTTCTTCGGGTAACAGGGGGCCTCTATGGCTACACCTTC. Amino acid sequence: CASSIFLRVTGGLYGYTF.

CDR3 nucleotides: TGTGCCACCAGCGCCCGGGACAGCGATGAAAAACTGTTTTTT. Encoded protein: CATSARDSDEKLFF. This sequence joins TRBV10-3 and TRBJ1-4; 7 nucleotides align to TRBD1. V trimming: 10 bases; J trimming: 6 bases; junction bases outside the gene matches: 11. The CDR3 runs to 14 residues. The germline V gene has CDR1 ENHRY and CDR2 SYGVKD.

The gene calls are TRBV5-5 and TRBJ2-3, with D possibly TRBD2 on 5 matching bases. The CDR3 sequence is 16 residues long. CDR1 and CDR2 from the germline V gene are SGHKS and YYEKEE (reference sequence). V was trimmed by 1 base and J by 2 bases, leaving 14 bases between them. CDR3 coding DNA: TGTGCCAGCAGCTTGCTGGGAGTATTCCCCACAGATACGCAGTATTTT. Its protein is CASSLLGVFPTDTQYF.